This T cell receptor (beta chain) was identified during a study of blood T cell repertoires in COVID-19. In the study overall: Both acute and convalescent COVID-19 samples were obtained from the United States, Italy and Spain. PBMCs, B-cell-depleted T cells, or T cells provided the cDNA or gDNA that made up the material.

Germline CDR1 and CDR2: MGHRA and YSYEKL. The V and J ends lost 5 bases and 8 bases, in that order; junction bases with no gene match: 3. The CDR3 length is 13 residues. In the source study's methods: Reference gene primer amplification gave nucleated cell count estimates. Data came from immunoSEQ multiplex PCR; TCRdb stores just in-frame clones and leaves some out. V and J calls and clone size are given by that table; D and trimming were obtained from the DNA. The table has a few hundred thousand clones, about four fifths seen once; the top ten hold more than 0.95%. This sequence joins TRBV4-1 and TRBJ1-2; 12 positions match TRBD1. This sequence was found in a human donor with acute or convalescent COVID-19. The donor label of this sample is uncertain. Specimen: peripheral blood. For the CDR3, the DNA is TGCGCCAGCAGCGGGACAGGGGGCGCGGGCTACACCTTC. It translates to CASSGTGGAGYTF.